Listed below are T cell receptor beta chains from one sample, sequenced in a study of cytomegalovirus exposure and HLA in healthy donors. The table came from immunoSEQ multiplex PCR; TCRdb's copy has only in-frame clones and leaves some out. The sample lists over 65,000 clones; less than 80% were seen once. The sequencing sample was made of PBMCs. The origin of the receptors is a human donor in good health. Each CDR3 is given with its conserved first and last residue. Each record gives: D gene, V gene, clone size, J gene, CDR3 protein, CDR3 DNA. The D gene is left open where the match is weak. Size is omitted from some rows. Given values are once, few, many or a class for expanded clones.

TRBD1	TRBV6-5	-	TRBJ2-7	CASRHGQGTYEQYF	TGTGCCAGCAGACACGGACAGGGGACCTACGAGCAGTACTTC
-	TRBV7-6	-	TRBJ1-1	CASSLGGVTEAFF	TGTGCCAGCAGCTTAGGCGGTGTCACTGAAGCTTTCTTT
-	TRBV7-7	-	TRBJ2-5	CASSLTPGEKTQYF	TGTGCCAGCAGCTTAACGCCAGGGGAGAAGACCCAGTACTTC
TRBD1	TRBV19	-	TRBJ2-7	CASSIGLTGGYDEQYF	TGTGCCAGTAGTATAGGCTTGACAGGGGGCTACGACGAGCAGTACTTC
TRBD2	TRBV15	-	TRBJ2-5	CATSRDPLAGGTQYF	TGTGCCACCAGCAGAGACCCTCTAGCGGGGGGGACCCAGTACTTC
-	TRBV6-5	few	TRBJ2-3	CASKVRRAVGTQYF	TGTGCCAGCAAGGTGCGGCGAGCAGTTGGTACGCAGTATTTT
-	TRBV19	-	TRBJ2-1	CASSSTAREQFF	TGTGCCAGTAGTTCCACCGCTCGGGAGCAGTTCTTC
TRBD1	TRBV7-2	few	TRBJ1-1	CASSRQGAREAFF	TGTGCCAGCAGTCGACAGGGGGCGAGGGAAGCTTTCTTT
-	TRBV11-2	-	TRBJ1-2	CASSLPENYGYPF	TGTGCCAGCAGCTTACCGGAGAACTATGGCTACCCCTTC
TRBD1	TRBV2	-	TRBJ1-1	CASSGDRGTTMNTEAFF	TGTGCCAGCAGTGGGGACAGGGGAACAACTATGAACACTGAAGCTTTCTTT
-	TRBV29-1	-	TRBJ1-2	CSVGPDRNYGYTF	TGCAGCGTTGGCCCCGACAGGAATTATGGCTACACCTTC
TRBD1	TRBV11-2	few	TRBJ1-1	CASSLGGPEAFF	TGTGCCAGCAGCCTAGGGGGCCCGGAAGCTTTCTTT
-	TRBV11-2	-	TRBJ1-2	CASSSPRVLSYGYTF	TGTGCCAGCAGCTCCCCCCGGGTATTAAGTTATGGCTACACCTTC
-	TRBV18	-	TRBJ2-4	CASSLPRTGGAKNIQYF	TGTGCCAGCTCACTCCCCCGGACTGGCGGGGCCAAAAACATTCAGTACTTC
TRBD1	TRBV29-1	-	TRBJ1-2	CSVEGRQGALYGYPF	TGCAGCGTTGAAGGGAGGCAGGGGGCACTCTATGGCTACCCCTTC
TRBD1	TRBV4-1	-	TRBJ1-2	CASSQATGGDGYTF	TGCGCCAGCAGCCAAGCGACAGGGGGCGATGGCTACACCTTC
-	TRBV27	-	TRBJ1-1	CASSVGASTEAFF	TGTGCCAGCAGTGTAGGGGCTAGCACTGAAGCTTTCTTT
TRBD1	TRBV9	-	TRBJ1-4	CASSRLTPPTGRRDEKLFF	TGTGCCAGCAGCCGACTAACCCCTCCGACAGGGCGAAGGGATGAAAAACTGTTTTTT
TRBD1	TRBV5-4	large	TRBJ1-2	CASSPGTGYGYTF	TGTGCCAGCAGCCCTGGGACAGGCTATGGCTACACCTTC
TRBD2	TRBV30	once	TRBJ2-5	CAWSASSGETQYF	TGTGCCTGGAGTGCGAGTAGCGGGGAGACCCAGTACTTC
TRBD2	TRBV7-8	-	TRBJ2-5	CASSTRLAGSRSPQYF	TGTGCCAGCAGCACAAGACTAGCGGGGAGCCGGTCCCCCCAGTACTTC
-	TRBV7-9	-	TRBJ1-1	CASSRGETNTEAFF	TGTGCCAGCAGCCGCGGGGAGACGAACACTGAAGCTTTCTTT
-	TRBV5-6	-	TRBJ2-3	CASTPGLGGNTQYF	TGTGCCAGCACCCCCGGGCTTGGGGGGAATACGCAGTATTTT
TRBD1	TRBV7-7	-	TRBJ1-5	CASRGAERPQHF	TGTGCTAGCAGGGGGGCTGAGAGGCCCCAGCATTTT
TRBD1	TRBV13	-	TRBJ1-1	CASSLVPGQENTEAFF	TGTGCCAGCAGCTTAGTTCCGGGACAGGAGAACACTGAAGCTTTCTTT
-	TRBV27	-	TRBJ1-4	CASSQQQWNEKLFF	TGTGCCAGCAGCCAACAGCAGTGGAATGAAAAACTGTTTTTT
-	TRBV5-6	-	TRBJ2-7	CASSLEQGNSGQYF	TGTGCCAGCAGCTTGGAACAGGGGAATAGCGGGCAGTACTTC
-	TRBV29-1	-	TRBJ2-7	CSVETSSYEQYF	TGCAGCGTTGAGACTAGCTCCTACGAGCAGTACTTC
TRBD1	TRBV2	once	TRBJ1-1	CASISLGQGAEAFF	TGTGCCAGCATTAGCCTGGGACAGGGGGCTGAAGCTTTCTTT
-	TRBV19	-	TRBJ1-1	CASRLREGGTEAFF	TGTGCCAGTAGGCTTAGGGAGGGGGGCACTGAAGCTTTCTTT
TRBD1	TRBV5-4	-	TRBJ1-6	CASSGDRDSLESPLHF	TGTGCCAGCAGCGGGGACAGGGATTCCCTTGAGTCACCCCTCCACTTT
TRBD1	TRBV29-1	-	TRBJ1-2	CSAWGDRGNGYTF	TGCAGCGCTTGGGGTGACAGGGGGAATGGCTACACCTTC
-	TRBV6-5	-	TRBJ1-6	CASSSSTGSPLHF	TGTGCCAGCAGTTCATCTACTGGTTCACCCCTCCACTTT
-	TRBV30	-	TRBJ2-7	CAWSSQGYEQYF	TGTGCCTGGAGCTCCCAGGGCTACGAGCAGTACTTC
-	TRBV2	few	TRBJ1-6	CASLIEYNSPLHF	TGTGCCAGCCTCATCGAGTATAATTCACCCCTCCACTTT
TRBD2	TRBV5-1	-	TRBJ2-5	CASSPPGGGLGETQYF	TGCGCCAGCAGCCCACCGGGCGGGGGGTTGGGAGAGACCCAGTACTTC
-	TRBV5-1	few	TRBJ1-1	CASSNRGFANTEAFF	TGCGCCAGCAGTAACCGGGGGTTTGCGAACACTGAAGCTTTCTTT
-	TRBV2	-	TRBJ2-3	CASSLIATDTQYF	TGTGCCAGCAGTCTTATAGCTACAGATACGCAGTATTTT
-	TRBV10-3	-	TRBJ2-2	CAISGSTGIGELFF	TGTGCCATCAGTGGATCCACAGGGATTGGGGAGCTGTTTTTT
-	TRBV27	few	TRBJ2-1	CATRKSSYNEQFF	TGTGCCACCCGTAAGAGCTCCTACAATGAGCAGTTCTTC
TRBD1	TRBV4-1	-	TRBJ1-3	CASSQDRGQRINTIYF	TGCGCCAGCAGCCAAGATCGGGGACAGCGGATAAACACCATATATTTT
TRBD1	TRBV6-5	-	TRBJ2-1	CASRDRAYNEQFF	TGTGCCAGCAGAGACAGGGCCTACAATGAGCAGTTCTTC
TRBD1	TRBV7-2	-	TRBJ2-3	CASSSRGNTQYF	TGTGCCAGCAGCTCCAGGGGGAATACGCAGTATTTT
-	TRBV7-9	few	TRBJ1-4	CASSLLGEGDEKLFF	TGTGCCAGCAGCTTATTAGGGGAGGGAGATGAAAAACTGTTTTTT
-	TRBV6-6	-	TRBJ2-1	CASSSRRGEYNEQFF	TGTGCCAGCAGCTCGCGGCGGGGAGAGTACAATGAGCAGTTCTTC
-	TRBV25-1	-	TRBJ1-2	CASSDRTGTGDGYTF	TGTGCCAGCAGTGACCGAACTGGGACGGGAGATGGCTACACCTTC
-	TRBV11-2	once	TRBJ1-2	CASSLTVRGGYTF	TGTGCCAGCAGCTTAACAGTAAGGGGTGGCTACACCTTC
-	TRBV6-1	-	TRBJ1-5	CASSVRGVGNQPQHF	TGTGCCAGCAGTGTACGGGGAGTAGGCAATCAGCCCCAGCATTTT
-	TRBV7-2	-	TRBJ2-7	CASSQTGSQGYEQYF	TGTGCCAGCAGCCAAACAGGGTCCCAAGGCTACGAGCAGTACTTC
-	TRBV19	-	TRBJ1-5	CASSMGAGGNQPQHF	TGTGCCAGTAGTATGGGCGCTGGAGGGAATCAGCCCCAGCATTTT
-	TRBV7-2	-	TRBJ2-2	CASSLGTNTGELFF	TGTGCCAGCAGCTTAGGTACAAACACCGGGGAGCTGTTTTTT
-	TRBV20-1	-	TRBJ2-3	CSAGPEDTQYF	TGCAGTGCGGGGCCCGAGGATACGCAGTATTTT
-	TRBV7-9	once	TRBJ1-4	CASSLGGQVKLFF	TGTGCCAGCAGCTTAGGGGGCCAGGTAAAACTGTTTTTT
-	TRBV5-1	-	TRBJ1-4	CASTSDSRREKLFF	TGCGCCAGCACCTCGGACTCCCGGAGGGAAAAACTGTTTTTT